This T cell receptor beta chain was captured by sequencing in a study of beta chain features in type 1 diabetes. Trimming removed 2 bases from V and 7 bases from J, with 18 bases in between. The CDR3 spans 16 residues. Germline V gene lookup returns CDR1 SGHRS and CDR2 YFSETQ. This clone was detected only a few times. Antigen unknown. Study-wide results and limits: Lower insertion and higher deletion counts appeared at VDJ junctions in type 1 diabetes patients. Significant though moderate, a shortening of TCRB CDR3s appeared in all four CD4+ subsets of Type 1 diabetes patients. In comparison with healthy donors, patients had naive, central memory and Treg TCRB repertoires that appeared more similar.

The investigators reverse transcribed all of the isolated RNA, so they sequenced expressed TCRB transcripts. Profiling relied on immunoSEQ multiplex PCR, and the TCRdb table lists in-frame clones only, not all of them. The data show around 300,000 clones, approximately 16% seen once. This chain links TRBV5-1 with TRBJ1-4, with D unresolved. The receptor was isolated from a man aged 18 to 30 with type 1 diabetes. Sequencing input: naive CD4+ T cells from blood. As DNA, the CDR3 is TGCGCCAGCAGCTTCACGCGGGCCCTGGGAGGTGAAAAACTGTTTTTT. Translation: CASSFTRALGGEKLFF.